This T cell receptor beta chain stems from a study of cytomegalovirus exposure and HLA in healthy donors. The V end was cut by 5 bases, the J end by 3 bases, with 16 bases between. The CDR3 has 16 amino acids. Per the germline V gene, CDR1 is LNHDA and CDR2 is SQIVND (reference sequence). TCRdb keeps only in-frame clones here, not all; method: immunoSEQ multiplex PCR. In the table there are roughly 130,000 clones, approximately 89% of which are singletons. The chain links TRBV19 to TRBJ1-4, with unresolved D. The sample taken for sequencing was PBMCs. This sequence was found in a man aged 25-40 years in good health and CMV-seronegative. In DNA, the CDR3 is TGTGCCAGTAGTCTGTGGGCCGCTGAAGCTAATGAAAAACTGTTTTTT. Amino acids: CASSLWAAEANEKLFF. Looking up the rest from reference TRBV19 and TRBJ1-4 gives the full variable domain: DGGITQSPKYLFRKEGQNVTLSCEQNLNHDAMYWYRQDPGQGLRLIYYSQIVNDFQKGDIAEGYSVSREKKESFPLTVTSAQKNPTAFYLCASSLWAAEANEKLFFGSGTQLSVL.